These 3 T cell receptor beta chains came from one sample sequenced in a study of CD8 T cells in ankylosing spondylitis. TCRdb re-derived calls from the 5' RACE reads in MiXCR, one entry per CDR3 protein. The data hold roughly 200,000 distinct CDR3 sequences, with roughly 13% observed a single time. Sequencing was carried out using blood, either unsorted or a sorted T cell fraction (not recorded which). The receptors were sampled from a male donor with ankylosing spondylitis or in good health (not recorded which).

The gene calls are TRBV6-5 and TRBJ2-3; D is undetermined. Germline V gene data show CDR1 as MNHEY and CDR2 as SVGAGI. The ends were cut back, 4 bases at V and 2 bases at J, with 10 bases in the middle. The CDR3 consists of 14 residues. The DNA of the CDR3 is TGTGCCAGCAGTTCCACCACCGACACAGATACGCAGTATTTT. Residues: CASSSTTDTDTQYF.

In its sample, this clonotype was seen a few times. The rearrangement links TRBV5-1 to TRBJ1-2; 11 bases are a match to TRBD1. Germline V gene lookup returns CDR1 SGHRS and CDR2 YFSETQ. The CDR3 has 15 amino acids. The J segment lost 1 base and the V segment lost 3 bases, leaving 2 bases of the junction unmatched. The DNA for the CDR3 is TGCGCCAGCAGCTCCGGGACAGGGGGTAACTATGGCTACACCTTC. As protein: CASSSGTGGNYGYTF.

This clonotype was seen repeatedly, ten times or more. This chain links TRBV4-1 with TRBJ2-3, with 12 nucleotides matching TRBD2. Germline loops: CDR1 MGHRA, CDR2 YSYEKL. The CDR3 extends over 17 amino acids. J was trimmed by 4 bases and V by 5 bases; bases with no gene match: 10. The CDR3 spells CASSSPPTSGSADTQYF. The CDR3 DNA reads as TGCGCCAGCAGCTCACCTCCGACTAGCGGGAGCGCAGATACGCAGTATTTT.